This T cell receptor beta chain comes out of a study of T cell repertoires in cytomegalovirus infection. Study-level background: Based on public TCR beta signatures, there were indications of CMV infection and of a matching HLA type.

MiXCR, applied by TCRdb to the reads, yields one record per CDR3 protein. The data hold about 250,000 distinct CDR3 sequences, with 9% to 15% observed a single time. CDR1 and CDR2 from the germline V gene are SGHTA and FQGNSA. The CDR3 is made up of 15 amino acids. V lost 4 bases, J lost 3 bases, and 5 bases stayed unmatched. The study's findings and limits: People with CMV and the relevant HLA were identified by cumulative public TCR beta family frequency. The study found HLA-C-restricted CMV-specific TCR beta clonotypes dominating the ex vivo response.

This clonotype was counted many times. What it binds is unknown. Specimen: PBMCs. The sequence came from a human donor in good health (CMV status not recorded). Some clones in this sample may be carry-over from other donors' samples. The chain combines TRBV7-2 with TRBJ1-5; 8 nucleotides align to TRBD1. CDR3 sequence: CASSWQGQANQPQHF. The CDR3 DNA reads TGTGCCAGCAGCTGGCAGGGACAGGCCAATCAGCCCCAGCATTTT.